Given below is one T cell receptor (beta chain) in context. Antigen unknown. This sample is drawn from a study of beta chain features in type 1 diabetes. The entirety of the isolated RNA underwent reverse transcription, so expressed TCRB transcripts were sequenced. Generated by immunoSEQ multiplex PCR, the TCRdb table keeps only in-frame clones and is missing some. The table lists over 200,000 clones, 9.5% to 13% of them singletons. Study-wide results and limits: cDNA sequencing could over-represent cells with high TCR expression. The study found fewer insertions and more deletions at VDJ junctions in type 1 diabetes patients. Moderate but significant shortening of TCRB CDR3s was recorded in all four CD4+ subsets from Type 1 diabetes patients. In patients and controls equally, PCR might favor templates that are shorter.

CDR1 is SQVTM and CDR2 is ANQGSEA in the germline V gene. J was trimmed by 0 bases and V by 1 base; bases with no gene match: 4. The CDR3 consists of 17 residues. This clonotype was sampled from a man under 40 with type 1 diabetes. The V call is TRBV29-1, the J call TRBJ2-4, with TRBD2 matching 12 bases. The sequenced material came from naive CD4+ T cells from blood. This CDR3 reads CSVEGTSGDIAKNIQYF. The CDR3 nucleotides read TGCAGCGTTGAAGGGACTAGCGGGGATATAGCCAAAAACATTCAGTACTTC.